Presented here are 5 T cell receptor beta chains from one specimen sequenced in a study of shared clonotypes between healthy human individuals. Naive CD8 populations comprised CD45RO-negative cells positively selected for CCR7, excluding terminally differentiated effector memory CD45RA+ cells. Libraries were prepared by immunoSEQ multiplex PCR; TCRdb keeps only in-frame clonotypes and omits some of them. The sample has nearly 2 million clones, about 95% seen once. The sequenced material came from naive CD8+ T cells sorted from blood. All receptors come from a man younger than 30 in good health.

This sequence joins TRBV2 and TRBJ2-3, with 9 positions matching TRBD2. Germline CDR1 SNHLY, CDR2 FYNNEI. V trimming: 11 bases; J trimming: 2 bases; junction bases outside the gene matches: 14. CDR3 length: 16 amino acids. This CDR3 is CAVSGTSWGNTDTQYF. The DNA for the CDR3 is TGTGCCGTTTCCGGGACTAGCTGGGGAAACACAGATACGCAGTATTTT.

The chain is built from TRBV4-1 and TRBJ2-5, with TRBD2 identical over 11 bases. This CDR3 comprises 16 residues. Germline V gene data show CDR1 as MGHRA and CDR2 as YSYEKL. V lost 3 bases and J lost 5; bases outside the gene matches: 8. The CDR3 region is CASSQILAGEEETQYF. CDR3 coding DNA: TGCGCCAGCAGCCAGATACTAGCGGGAGAGGAGGAGACCCAGTACTTC.

The chain joins TRBV7-9 to TRBJ2-5; 7 bases fit TRBD1. This CDR3 contains 14 residues. Germline values: CDR1 SEHNR, CDR2 FQNEAQ (reference sequence). V gave up 7 bases and J gave up 5 bases; unmatched junction bases: 10. CDR3 sequence reads: CASIGQDLSETQYF. The CDR3 bases are TGTGCCAGCATCGGACAGGATCTTTCGGAGACCCAGTACTTC.

The chain has TRBV9 and TRBJ2-7; D possibly corresponds to TRBD2 (5 bases). CDR1 is SGDLS and CDR2 is YYNGEE in the germline V gene. The CDR3 has 12 amino acids. Trimming removed 4 bases from V and 5 bases from J, with 10 bases in between. CDR3 in amino acids: CASSPEGHEQYF. The CDR3 coding sequence is TGTGCCAGCAGCCCCGAGGGCCACGAGCAGTACTTC. The full variable domain, completed using reference TRBV9 and TRBJ2-7, is DSGVTQTPKHLITATGQRVTLRCSPRSGDLSVYWYQQSLDQGLQFLIQYYNGEERAKGNILERFSAQQFPDLHSELNLSSLELGDSALYFCASSPEGHEQYFGPGTRLTVT.

The V and J genes are TRBV27 and TRBJ1-2, with D perhaps matching TRBD1 (6 bases). Trimming took 6 bases from V and 2 from J, leaving 13 bases between them. This CDR3 contains 14 residues. Per germline, CDR1 MNHEY and CDR2 SMNVEV (reference sequence). CDR3 sequence reads: CASRTLGGNYGYTF. The CDR3 nucleotides are TGTGCCAGCAGAACCTTAGGGGGGAACTATGGCTACACCTTC.